A single T cell receptor (beta chain) is shown here with its context. The record originates from a study of T cell changes during pregnancy in multiple sclerosis. V shed 1 base and J 0 bases; nucleotides not matched to a gene: 2. Germline-derived CDR1 and CDR2 are SEHNR and FQNEAQ (reference sequence). The CDR3 sequence is 15 residues long. Here immunoSEQ multiplex PCR was the method, and the copy in TCRdb shows in-frame clones only, minus some. Here the sample spans approximately 48,000 clones, 90% to 95% being singletons. Source: CD8+ T cells from peripheral blood mononuclear cells, taken before pregnancy. The clonotype originates from a female donor with multiple sclerosis, enrolled in a pregnancy study. This chain connects TRBV7-9 to TRBJ2-7; 8 bases fit TRBD1. CDR3 protein: CASSLGTGSSYEQYF. In DNA, the CDR3 is TGTGCCAGCAGCTTAGGGACAGGGAGCTCCTACGAGCAGTACTTC. Full variable domain (missing parts from reference TRBV7-9 and TRBJ2-7): DTGVSQNPRHKITKRGQNVTFRCDPISEHNRLYWYRQTLGQGPEFLTYFQNEAQLEKSRLLSDRFSAERPKGSFSTLEIQRTEQGDSAMYLCASSLGTGSSYEQYFGPGTRLTVT.